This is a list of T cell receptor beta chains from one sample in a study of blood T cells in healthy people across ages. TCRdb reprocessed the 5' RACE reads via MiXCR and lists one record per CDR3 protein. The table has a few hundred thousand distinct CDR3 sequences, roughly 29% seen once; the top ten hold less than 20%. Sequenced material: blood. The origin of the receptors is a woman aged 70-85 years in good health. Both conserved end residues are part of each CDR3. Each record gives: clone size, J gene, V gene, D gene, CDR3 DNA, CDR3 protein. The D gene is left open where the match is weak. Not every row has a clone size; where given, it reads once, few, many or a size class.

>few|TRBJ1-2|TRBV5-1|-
TGCGCCAGCAGCTTATCGCAGGGACCCTATGGCTACACCTTC
CASSLSQGPYGYTF
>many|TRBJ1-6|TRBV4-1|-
TGCGCCAGCAGCCAAGACCCCAGGGGAAGTCTTAATTCACCCCTCCACTTT
CASSQDPRGSLNSPLHF
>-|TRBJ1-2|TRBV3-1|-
TGTGCCAGCAGCCAAGTACAGGGCAGGGCTGGCTACACCTTC
CASSQVQGRAGYTF
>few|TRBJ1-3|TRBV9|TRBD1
TGTGCCAGCAGCGGGACGACAGGGACTGGAAACACCATATATTTT
CASSGTTGTGNTIYF
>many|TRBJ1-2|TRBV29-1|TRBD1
TGCAGTATTCGGAAAACAGGGGATCATGGCTACACCTTC
CSIRKTGDHGYTF
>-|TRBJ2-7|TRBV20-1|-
TGCAGTGCTAGGCCGAGCTCCTACGAGCAGTACTTC
CSARPSSYEQYF
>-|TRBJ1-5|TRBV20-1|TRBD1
TGCAGTGCTAGCGAGGGGGCGTCTAATCAGCCCCAGCATTTT
CSASEGASNQPQHF
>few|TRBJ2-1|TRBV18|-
TGTGCCAGCTCACCCGGGACGTGGGGGGATGAGCAGTTCTTC
CASSPGTWGDEQFF
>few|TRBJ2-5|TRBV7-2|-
TGTGCCAGCAGCGAAGGGGCCAGTACTGCCCAACGTCGTGGCCAGTACTTC
CASSEGASTAQRRGQYF
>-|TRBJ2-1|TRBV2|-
TGTGCCAGCAAACTTACCCAGGGCAATTACAATGAGCAGTTCTTC
CASKLTQGNYNEQFF
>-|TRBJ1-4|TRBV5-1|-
TGCGCCAGCAGCCTTGGCGGAGGGCGCGGGGAAAAACTGTTTTTT
CASSLGGGRGEKLFF
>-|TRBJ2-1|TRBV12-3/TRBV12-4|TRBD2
TGTGCCAGCAGTTTGGTGCGGGGGGCCAACAATGAGCAGTTCTTC
CASSLVRGANNEQFF
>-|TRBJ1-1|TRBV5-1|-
TGCGCCAGCAGTTGGGACGGGGCGATGAACACTGAAGCTTTCTTT
CASSWDGAMNTEAFF
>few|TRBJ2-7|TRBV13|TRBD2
TGTGCCAGCAGCTTCGCGACTAGCGGGGAGAAATACGAGCAGTACTTC
CASSFATSGEKYEQYF
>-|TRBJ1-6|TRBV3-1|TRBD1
TGTGCCAGCAGCCTCGGGACAGGACGTTCACCCCTCCACTTT
CASSLGTGRSPLHF
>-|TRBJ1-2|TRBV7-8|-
TGTGCCAGCAGCTTAAGTACCGAATTCAAATGGGGTGGCTACACCTTC
CASSLSTEFKWGGYTF
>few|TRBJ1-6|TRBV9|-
TGTGCCAGCAGCGCCCCTGGACCCCTCCACTTT
CASSAPGPLHF
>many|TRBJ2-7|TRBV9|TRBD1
TGTGCCAGCAGCGCCGGGACAGGGGGTAACTACGAGCAGTACTTC
CASSAGTGGNYEQYF
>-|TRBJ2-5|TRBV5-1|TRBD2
TGCGCCAGCAGCTTGGCCAAGATAGGGCGGGGGTTTCTGGAGACCCAGTACTTC
CASSLAKIGRGFLETQYF
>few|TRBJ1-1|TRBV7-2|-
TGTGCCTGTCGGTCCGGAACTGAAGCTTTCTTT
CACRSGTEAFF
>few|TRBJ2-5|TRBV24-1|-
TGTGCCACCAGTGAATCCGGGACCTCCGATGTGACCCAGTACTTC
CATSESGTSDVTQYF
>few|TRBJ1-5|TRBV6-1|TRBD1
TGTGCCAGCAGTCGCACCGGGACAGGGGACAATCAGCCCCAGCATTTT
CASSRTGTGDNQPQHF
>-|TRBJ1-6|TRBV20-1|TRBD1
TGCAGTGCGACCTCCGGGACAGACAATTCACCCCTCCACTTT
CSATSGTDNSPLHF
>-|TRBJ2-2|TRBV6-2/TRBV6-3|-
TGTGCCAGCAGTTACGAGAACACCGGGGAGCTGTTTTTT
CASSYENTGELFF
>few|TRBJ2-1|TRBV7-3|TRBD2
TGTGCCAGCAGCGCGGGACTAGCGGGGGGAGAGCAGTTCTTC
CASSAGLAGGEQFF
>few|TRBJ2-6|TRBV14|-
TGTGCCAGCAGCCAGGAGTTCGGGTCCTCTGGGGCCAACGTCCTGACTTTC
CASSQEFGSSGANVLTF
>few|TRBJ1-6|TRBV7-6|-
TGTGCCGGCAGCGTCCGGGACTCGGATTCACCCCTCCACTTT
CAGSVRDSDSPLHF
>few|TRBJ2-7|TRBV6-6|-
TGTGCCAGCAGTGCAATGTGGGAGCAGTACTTC
CASSAMWEQYF
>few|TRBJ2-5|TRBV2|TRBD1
TGTGCCAGCAGTGTTATTGGGACGGTGTGGAGACAGGGGGCCCGCGAGACCCAGTACTTC
CASSVIGTVWRQGARETQYF
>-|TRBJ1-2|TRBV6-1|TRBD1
TGTGCCAGCAGCGTGGACAGGGCGCAGGGCTACACCTTC
CASSVDRAQGYTF
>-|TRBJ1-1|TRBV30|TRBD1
TGTGCCTGGAAAAAACAGGGGGATATGACTGAAGCTTTCTTT
CAWKKQGDMTEAFF
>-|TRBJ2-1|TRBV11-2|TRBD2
TGTGCCAGCAGCTTAAGCATTAGCGGGGGGGCCTATGAGCAGTTCTTC
CASSLSISGGAYEQFF
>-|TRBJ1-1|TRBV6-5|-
TGTGCCAGCAGTGACCGACAGACTGAAGCTTTCTTT
CASSDRQTEAFF
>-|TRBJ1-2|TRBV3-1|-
TGTGCCAGCGGCCAAGAAAGGGCAGCGGGAAAAGGCACCTTC
CASGQERAAGKGTF
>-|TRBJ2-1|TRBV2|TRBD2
TGTGCCAGCAGTGAACTAGCGGGAGAGTACAATGAGCAGTTCTTC
CASSELAGEYNEQFF
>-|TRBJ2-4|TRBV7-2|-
TGTGCCAGCAGCTTTATGCCGCCTAACATTCAGTACTTC
CASSFMPPNIQYF
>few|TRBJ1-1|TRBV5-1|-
TGCGCCAGCAGCCTGTACAGGACGAACACTGAAGCTTTCTTT
CASSLYRTNTEAFF
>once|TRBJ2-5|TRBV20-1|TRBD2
TGCAGTGCTAGATCGGGACTAGCGGGGGGCGGGCTCCTCTTC
CSARSGLAGGGLLF
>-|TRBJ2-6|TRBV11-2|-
TGTGCCAGCAGCGGGACGAACAGGGCCACTCACTCTGGGGCCAACGTCCTGACTTTC
CASSGTNRATHSGANVLTF
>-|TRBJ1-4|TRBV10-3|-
TGTGCCATCAGTGAGTCGCGGACACGGAAGGAAAAACTGTTTTTT
CAISESRTRKEKLFF
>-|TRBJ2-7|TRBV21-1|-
TGTGCCAGCAGCAAAGTTACCCGCGTAGGTCCGGGACTAGGAACCTACGAGCAGTACTTC
CASSKVTRVGPGLGTYEQYF
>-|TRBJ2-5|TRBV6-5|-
TGTGCCAGCAGTTACGGCGGTAGTAAAGAGACCCAGTACTTC
CASSYGGSKETQYF
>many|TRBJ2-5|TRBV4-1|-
TGCGCCAGCAGCCAAGTTCTAGGAGAGACCCAGTACTTC
CASSQVLGETQYF
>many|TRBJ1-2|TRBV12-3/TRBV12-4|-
TGTGCCAGCAGCCTACAGGGCTATGGCTACACCTTC
CASSLQGYGYTF
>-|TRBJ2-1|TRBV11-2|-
TGTGCCAGCAGCTACCAGGGACGGCCAGCGGGTGAGCAGTTCTTC
CASSYQGRPAGEQFF
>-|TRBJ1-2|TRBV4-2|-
TGTGCCAGCAGCCAAGAGGGGGGAGTAAACCTCTATGGCTACACCTTC
CASSQEGGVNLYGYTF
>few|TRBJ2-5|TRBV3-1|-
TGTGCCAGCAGCCATCTAGGGCTGGGACTTCGAGAGACCCAGTACTTC
CASSHLGLGLRETQYF
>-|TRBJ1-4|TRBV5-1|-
TGCGCCAGCAGCTTGGGTTGGACGAGGGGGACTCTCCGTGTTGAACTGTTTTTT
CASSLGWTRGTLRVELFF
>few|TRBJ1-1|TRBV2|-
TGTGCCAGCAGTGTCGAGAAAGACACTGAAGCTTTCTTT
CASSVEKDTEAFF